These T cell receptor beta chains were read from a single sample in a study of Graves' ophthalmopathy and Graves' hyperthyroidism. TCRdb redid the calling of the multiplex PCR reads with MiXCR, one entry per CDR3 protein. The sample shows 300,000 to 400,000 distinct CDR3 sequences, roughly a sixth of them seen only once. The specimen sequenced was peripheral blood. The receptor source for this set is an adult man with Graves' ophthalmopathy. Both conserved end residues are part of each CDR3. The D gene is left open where the match is weak. The size entry is marked missing in some rows and otherwise reads once, few, many or a size class.

d_call,v_call,clone_size,j_call,cdr3_aa,cdr3_nt
-,TRBV19,many,TRBJ1-2,CASQSARTVPYGYTF,TGTGCCAGCCAGTCCGCCCGGACAGTTCCATATGGCTACACCTTC
-,TRBV28,once,TRBJ2-2,CASSLFRAGTGELFF,TGTGCCAGCAGTTTGTTCAGGGCGGGCACCGGGGAGCTGTTTTTT
TRBD1,TRBV11-3,many,TRBJ1-2,CASSLTGTASNYGYTF,TGTGCCAGCAGCTTAACCGGGACAGCCAGCAACTATGGCTACACCTTC
-,TRBV20-1,many,TRBJ2-5,CSASSGTPQETQYF,TGCAGTGCTTCCTCCGGGACCCCGCAAGAGACCCAGTACTTC
-,TRBV5-1,many,TRBJ1-1,CASSPRSDGNTEAFF,TGCGCCAGCAGCCCTAGGTCGGACGGGAACACTGAAGCTTTCTTT
-,TRBV5-1,many,TRBJ2-7,CASSLQGGRIEVYEQYF,TGCGCCAGCAGCCTTCAAGGGGGACGCATCGAAGTCTACGAGCAGTACTTC
TRBD2,TRBV6-4,many,TRBJ2-2,CASSDTSGRAVGTGELFF,TGTGCCAGCAGTGACACTAGCGGGAGGGCCGTTGGGACCGGGGAGCTGTTTTTT
-,TRBV20-1,many,TRBJ1-2,CSARDWVRDSRRGYTF,TGCAGTGCTAGAGATTGGGTCAGGGATAGTCGGCGAGGCTACACCTTC
-,TRBV15,many,TRBJ1-1,CATSSPGKPLHTEAFF,TGTGCCACCAGCTCCCCGGGGAAACCGCTCCACACTGAAGCTTTCTTT
TRBD2,TRBV20-1,-,TRBJ2-5,CSARDLGREETQYF,TGCAGTGCTAGAGATTTGGGGCGGGAGGAGACCCAGTACTTC
-,TRBV30,many,TRBJ1-1,CAWAPGRANTEAFF,TGTGCCTGGGCCCCCGGGCGTGCGAACACTGAAGCTTTCTTT
-,TRBV6-2/TRBV6-3,many,TRBJ2-7,CASSYLGRSYEQYF,TGTGCCAGCAGTTACCTAGGCAGATCCTACGAGCAGTACTTC
-,TRBV4-1,many,TRBJ1-1,CASSQDGTEAFF,TGCGCCAGCAGCCAAGATGGGACTGAAGCTTTCTTT
TRBD1,TRBV12-3/TRBV12-4,many,TRBJ2-5,CASLGDRGRGTQYF,TGTGCCAGTCTCGGGGACAGGGGGCGAGGGACCCAGTACTTC
TRBD2,TRBV20-1,-,TRBJ2-7,CSALGGVGLAGTFYEQYF,TGCAGTGCTCTGGGGGGCGTGGGACTAGCGGGAACGTTTTACGAGCAGTACTTC
TRBD1,TRBV4-1,many,TRBJ1-5,CASSRTTPGQGYQPQHF,TGCGCCAGCAGCCGCACCACCCCGGGACAGGGGTATCAGCCCCAGCATTTT
TRBD1,TRBV6-5,many,TRBJ1-6,CASSSRQGNSPLHF,TGTGCCAGCAGTTCGAGACAGGGTAATTCACCCCTCCACTTT
TRBD1,TRBV7-9,many,TRBJ1-1,CASTPTGRINTEAFF,TGTGCCAGCACCCCGACAGGGCGGATCAACACTGAAGCTTTCTTT
-,TRBV2,many,TRBJ1-6,CASGDIGSPLHF,TGTGCCAGCGGCGACATCGGTTCACCCCTCCACTTT
-,TRBV15,many,TRBJ2-3,CATSREVGFTDTQYF,TGTGCCACCAGCAGAGAGGTGGGATTCACAGATACGCAGTATTTT
-,TRBV6-5,-,TRBJ2-2,CASSIVSNGELFF,TGTGCCAGCAGTATCGTCAGTAACGGGGAGCTGTTTTTT
TRBD1,TRBV18,many,TRBJ1-5,CASSTDRAQPQHF,TGTGCCAGCTCAACGGACAGGGCACAGCCCCAGCATTTT
-,TRBV13,many,TRBJ2-7,CASSLRSKIYEQYF,TGTGCCAGCAGCTTAAGGTCTAAGATCTACGAGCAGTACTTC